The entry that follows covers one T cell receptor beta chain sequence. Its antigen is unknown. TCR alpha and TCR beta cDNA libraries carrying sample barcodes and UMIs came from 5'RACE with constant-segment primers. A single record per CDR3 protein comes from TCRdb applying MiXCR to the 5' RACE reads. Here the sample spans around 200,000 distinct CDR3 sequences, approximately 30% being singletons. This entry is derived from a study of T-cell memory formation after mild COVID-19. About the study: TCR clusters were largely donor specific. General study findings and limits: Second-wave clones reaching peak frequency on day 37 lacked confirmed SARS-CoV-2 specificity. Prior to infection, memory already included some responding clones, suggesting cross-reactive memory joined.

The CDR3 covers 15 residues. Between the trimmed V and J ends, which lost 6 bases and 7 bases, there was a span of 16 bases. The sequence was collected from an adult woman who had mild COVID-19 (a few samples of this study predate the infection). Cell type and time point are not known. The chain couples TRBV12-3 or TRBV12-4 to TRBJ1-6; weak D call: TRBD1 (5 bases). What was sequenced was PBMCs or a T cell subset sorted from them (not recorded which). CDR3 amino acids: CASSRTREGNSPLHF. As DNA, the CDR3 is TGTGCCAGCAGCCGAACCAGGGAGGGCAATTCACCCCTCCACTTT.